Presented here are 29 T cell receptor beta chains from one specimen sequenced in a study of blood T cell repertoires in COVID-19. Profiled with immunoSEQ multiplex PCR; TCRdb holds only in-frame clones, not every one. The table includes some 260,000 clones, about 88% detected once. The sequencing input was peripheral blood. The receptors derive from a woman aged 40 to 50 who had recovered from COVID-19.

V and J are TRBV19 and TRBJ2-2; 8 positions agree with TRBD2. With V trimmed by 2 bases and J by 1 base, 6 bases remained unmatched. CDR1 and CDR2 (germline): LNHDA, SQIVND (reference sequence). This CDR3 region has 17 residues. The CDR3 region has the DNA TGTGCCAGTAGTATATTGTCGGGACTAGTGAACACCGGGGAGCTGTTTTTT. Protein: CASSILSGLVNTGELFF.

The CDR3 here is CAISTTGPISYEQYF. CDR3 coding DNA: TGTGCCATCAGTACTACAGGGCCCATCTCCTACGAGCAGTACTTC. The V and J genes are TRBV10-3 and TRBJ2-7; D possibly corresponds to TRBD1 (6 bases). Trimming removed 5 bases from V and 0 bases from J, with 14 bases in between. The CDR3 spans 15 residues. Germline V CDR1 and CDR2: ENHRY, SYGVKD.

The chain joins TRBV4-2 to TRBJ2-7; 8 positions match TRBD2. The CDR3 loop spans 14 amino acids. The trim removed 4 bases at V and 7 bases at J, leaving 9 bases unmatched. In germline, CDR1 is LGHNA, CDR2 YNFKEQ. CDR3 nucleotide sequence: TGTGCCAGCAGCCCAACTAGCGGCAAGACAGAGCAGTACTTC. Protein sequence: CASSPTSGKTEQYF.

This rearrangement joins TRBV20-1 to TRBJ2-7, with TRBD1 matching over 7 bases. Germline V lookup: CDR1 DFQATT, CDR2 SNEGSKA (reference sequence). CDR3 length: 11 amino acids. The V and J ends lost 7 bases and 1 base, in that order; junction bases with no gene match: 1. The CDR3 bases are TGCAGTGGGGGACAGTCCTACGAGCAGTACTTC. Its protein product is CSGGQSYEQYF.

The chain uses TRBV30 and TRBJ2-7, with 9 bases matching TRBD1. The junction had 2 bases not matched to a gene; V was cut back by 7 bases and J by 1 base. CDR1 is GTSNPN and CDR2 is SVGIG in the germline V gene (reference sequence). This CDR3 contains 12 residues. The CDR3 region is CASTGGSYEQYF. The CDR3 DNA follows: TGTGCCTCGACAGGGGGTTCCTACGAGCAGTACTTC.

This chain connects TRBV11-3 to TRBJ2-5; no clear D. The germline gives CDR1 SGHNT, CDR2 YENEEA. Trimming shortened V by 5 bases and J by 2 bases, and 9 bases separated the two germline ends. This CDR3 region has 13 residues. Here the CDR3 reads CASSPTSQETQYF. CDR3 nucleotides: TGTGCCAGCAGCCCGACTTCACAAGAGACCCAGTACTTC.

V usage is TRBV2 and J usage is TRBJ2-5; 7 positions agree with TRBD1. The CDR3 contains 13 residues. CDR1 and CDR2 (germline): SNHLY, FYNNEI. Germline trimming cut 6 bases from V and 3 bases from J; bases unmatched to any gene: 4. The CDR3 DNA sequence: TGTGCCAGCAGCGTGGACAGGAAAGAGACCCAGTACTTC. Residues: CASSVDRKETQYF. The complete variable domain, with remaining parts taken from reference TRBV2 and TRBJ2-5, reads EPEVTQTPSHQVTQMGQEVILRCVPISNHLYFYWYRQILGQKVEFLVSFYNNEISEKSEIFDDQFSVERPDGSNFTLKIRSTKLEDSAMYFCASSVDRKETQYFGPGTRLLVL.

This chain joins TRBV19 and TRBJ1-1; D is possibly TRBD1 (6 bases). Germline V gene lookup returns CDR1 LNHDA and CDR2 SQIVND (reference sequence). CDR3 size: 14 residues. Trimming removed 6 bases at V and 3 bases at J, with 14 bases between. The chain's CDR3 is CASRDRDTYTEAFF. CDR3 nucleotide sequence: TGTGCCAGTAGGGACCGGGACACCTACACTGAAGCTTTCTTT.

Worth noting for this clone: Other DNA sequences in the sample encode the same CDR3. The chain employs TRBV6-5 and TRBJ1-3; D is undetermined. Trimming took 2 bases from V and 2 from J, leaving 10 bases between them. The CDR3 runs 15 residues. The germline V gene has CDR1 MNHEY and CDR2 SVGAGI. The CDR3 DNA is TGTGCCAGCAGTTACCGGTCGGTGGCTGGAAACACCATATATTTT. This codes for CASSYRSVAGNTIYF.

V usage is TRBV28 and J usage is TRBJ2-7; 7 bases are shared with TRBD1. Germline loops: CDR1 MDHEN, CDR2 SYDVKM. The CDR3 has 13 residues. Germline trimming cut 3 bases from V and 2 bases from J; bases unmatched to any gene: 1. As DNA, the CDR3 is TGTGCCAGCAGTTTGGACAGGCCCTACGAGCAGTACTTC. Translated: CASSLDRPYEQYF.

This chain links TRBV7-2 with TRBJ1-5; D gene ambiguous. The CDR3 consists of 13 residues. V was clipped by 2 bases and J by 9 bases, with 11 bases between them. Germline CDR1 and CDR2: SGHTA and FQGNSA. Written as DNA, the CDR3 is TGTGCCAGCAGCTTATCTGAGGATCTGCCCCAGCATTTT. Its protein is CASSLSEDLPQHF.

The gene calls are TRBV15 and TRBJ2-6; D is perhaps TRBD1 (5 bases). The V and J ends lost 0 bases and 0 bases respectively, with 15 bases between them. The CDR3 contains 19 residues. CDR1 is LNHNV, CDR2 YYDKDF, per germline (reference sequence). CDR3 in amino acids: CATSRDMGPVVSGANVLTF. CDR3 coding DNA: TGTGCCACCAGCAGAGATATGGGGCCAGTGGTCTCTGGGGCCAACGTCCTGACTTTC.

This clone has just a few counts. The chain is built from TRBV4-2 and TRBJ2-5; the D gene is possibly TRBD2 (6 bases). V dropped 3 bases and J dropped 4 bases, with 15 bases sitting between them. The CDR3 sequence is 15 residues long. Germline V gene lookup returns CDR1 LGHNA and CDR2 YNFKEQ. The CDR3 reads CASSQAGAGGETQYF. The CDR3 bases are TGTGCCAGCAGCCAGGCCGGGGCCGGGGGAGAGACCCAGTACTTC.

The chain carries TRBV7-2 and TRBJ2-3, with TRBD2 matching over 9 bases. The J segment lost 6 bases and the V segment lost 1 base, leaving 5 bases of the junction unmatched. CDR1 is SGHTA and CDR2 is FQGNSA in the germline V gene. The length of the CDR3 is 15 residues. This chain's CDR3 is CASSLGAGGVDTQYF. CDR3 in DNA: TGTGCCAGCAGCTTAGGGGCGGGGGGGGTGGATACGCAGTATTTT.

The chain employs TRBV28 and TRBJ2-3; 8 bases align to TRBD2. J was trimmed by 2 bases and V by 6 bases; bases with no gene match: 13. This CDR3 comprises 17 residues. The germline V gene has CDR1 MDHEN and CDR2 SYDVKM. The CDR3 sequence: CASRLRPKRGFTDTQYF. Written as DNA, the CDR3 is TGTGCCAGCAGGCTCCGTCCAAAGCGGGGGTTCACAGATACGCAGTATTTT.

The chain has TRBV4-2 and TRBJ1-1; 8 bases align to TRBD1. Germline V gene lookup returns CDR1 LGHNA and CDR2 YNFKEQ. J lost 0 bases, V lost 0 bases, and 9 bases had no gene match. The CDR3 extends over 18 amino acids. CDR3 sequence (DNA): TGTGCCAGCAGCCAAGATCGGCCAGGGGGCCTCATGAACACTGAAGCTTTCTTT. It translates to CASSQDRPGGLMNTEAFF.

The J gene is TRBJ2-7, the V gene TRBV10-3; perhaps TRBD1 as D (5 bases). Trimming removed 2 bases at V and 0 bases at J, with 26 bases between. CDR3 length: 20 residues. Germline V gene sequence: CDR1 ENHRY, CDR2 SYGVKD. CDR3 DNA sequence: TGTGCCATCAGTGAGATCCCGCAATGGGGCGGCTCCCCTAGCTCCTACGAGCAGTACTTC. Its translation: CAISEIPQWGGSPSSYEQYF.

The chain joins TRBV12-3 or TRBV12-4 to TRBJ2-2, with D maybe TRBD2 (6 bases). V dropped 4 bases and J dropped 6 bases, with 9 bases sitting between them. The CDR3 has 13 residues. Here the CDR3 DNA reads TGTGCCAGCAGTTCGCCGGGGGCCGGGGAGCTGTTTTTT. Its protein is CASSSPGAGELFF.

The chain joins TRBV6-1 to TRBJ2-1, with D possibly matching TRBD1 (5 bases). In germline, CDR1 is MNHNS, CDR2 SASEGT. V was clipped by 2 bases and J by 6 bases, with 11 bases between them. The CDR3 totals 14 residues. CDR3 bases: TGTGCCAGCAGTGAACAGGGATGGGGCAATGAGCAGTTCTTC. Translated: CASSEQGWGNEQFF.

The gene calls are TRBV6-4 and TRBJ1-2, with TRBD1 matching 9 bases. Trimming removed 6 bases from V and 7 bases from J; junction bases left unmatched: 9. The CDR3 loop spans 14 amino acids. CDR1 MRHNA and CDR2 SNTAGT come from the germline V gene. CDR3 sequence: CASRRTGEEGGYTF. The CDR3 DNA sequence: TGTGCCAGCAGGAGGACAGGGGAGGAGGGTGGCTACACCTTC.

The chain uses TRBV11-2 and TRBJ1-6; possibly TRBD1 for D (5 bases). The CDR3 has 14 residues. Germline assignment: CDR1 SGHAT and CDR2 FQNNGV. Trimming removed 4 bases at V and 6 bases at J, with 10 bases between. CDR3 in amino acids: CASSSGQSNSPLHF. CDR3 bases: TGTGCCAGCAGCTCAGGACAATCTAATTCACCCCTCCACTTT.

V and J are TRBV4-3 and TRBJ1-2; TRBD1 matches at 10 bases. V was clipped by 0 bases and J by 8 bases; unmatched bases: 12. The germline CDR1 and CDR2 sequences are LGHNA and YSLEER. The CDR3 covers 17 residues. The CDR3 sequence: CASSQEELYGTGEGYTF. In DNA form, the CDR3 reads TGCGCCAGCAGCCAAGAGGAACTTTACGGGACAGGGGAAGGCTACACCTTC.

The rearrangement joins TRBV18 to TRBJ2-2, with 7 positions matching TRBD1. Germline values: CDR1 KGHSH, CDR2 LQKENI. V lost 0 bases and J lost 7; bases outside the gene matches: 5. The CDR3 totals 15 residues. The CDR3 DNA sequence: TGTGCCAGCTCACCACCAGGGGGCGGCAGCGGGGAGCTGTTTTTT. Translated: CASSPPGGGSGELFF.

The table lists this clone with a count of one. The chain combines TRBV7-8 with TRBJ2-5; D is ambiguous. Germline V lookup: CDR1 SGHVS, CDR2 FQNEAQ. Deletions cut 5 bases from V and 5 bases from J, with 9 bases between. The CDR3 sequence is 12 residues long. The CDR3 nucleotides are TGTGCCAGCAGCCCGAGTCGGGAGACCCAGTACTTC. Encoded protein: CASSPSRETQYF.

The gene calls are TRBV6-5 and TRBJ2-7, with 7 nucleotides matching TRBD1. The CDR3 spans 15 residues. V lost 7 bases to trimming and J lost 0 bases; unmatched junction nucleotides: 9. Per germline, CDR1 MNHEY and CDR2 SVGAGI. CDR3 in DNA: TGTGCCAGCAAGGGGGCTACAGGGCGCTCCTACGAGCAGTACTTC. Residues: CASKGATGRSYEQYF.

The gene calls are TRBV27 and TRBJ2-3; no reliable D call. Trimming took 2 bases from V and 4 from J, leaving 7 bases between them. The CDR3 is made up of 13 amino acids. Germline CDR1 MNHEY, CDR2 SMNVEV (reference sequence). As DNA, the CDR3 is TGTGCCAGCAGTTTAAGCGCTGCAGATACGCAGTATTTT. Protein product: CASSLSAADTQYF.

The chain employs TRBV5-1 and TRBJ2-1, with D perhaps TRBD2 (6 bases). Per germline, CDR1 SGHRS and CDR2 YFSETQ. CDR3 length equals 15 residues. Trimming removed 4 bases from V and 2 bases from J, with 13 bases in between. The CDR3 protein is CASSRDSRPYNEQFF. The CDR3 bases are TGCGCCAGCAGCCGGGACTCCCGGCCCTACAATGAGCAGTTCTTC.

This clone was detected only once. The chain is built from TRBV5-1 and TRBJ2-3, with 12 bases that match TRBD2. The CDR3 runs 16 residues. Trimming cost V 4 bases and J 1 base; bases outside gene matches: 4. The germline gives CDR1 SGHRS, CDR2 YFSETQ. CDR3 region: CASSRGLAGGTDTQYF. The CDR3 nucleotides are TGCGCCAGCAGCAGGGGACTAGCGGGTGGCACAGATACGCAGTATTTT.

The chain combines TRBV14 with TRBJ2-1; 9 bases align to TRBD2. The CDR3 spans 17 residues. The J segment lost 9 bases and the V segment lost 3 bases, leaving 15 bases of the junction unmatched. From germline, CDR1 is SGHDN and CDR2 FVKESK. This CDR3 is CASSHGIGAGGRGEQFF. CDR3 nucleotides: TGTGCCAGCAGCCACGGCATCGGAGCGGGAGGCAGGGGTGAGCAGTTCTTC.